Shown below are 20 T cell receptor beta chains from a single sample sequenced in a study of T cell repertoires in cytomegalovirus infection (dated by TCRdb to about 2019). The reads were generated on an Illumina HiSeq 1500. TCRdb reanalyzed the raw reads on its own, using fastp at Q25 for trimming and MiXCR for clone calling, and kept in-frame beta chains. Rows are unified per CDR3 protein, each entry keeping the most common DNA and genes. For this sample the table gives 680,000 or so distinct CDR3 sequences, of which 35% were detected only once. More than 2.5% of the sample rests with the top ten. Material for sequencing was PBMCs. These receptors came from a human donor in good health (CMV status not recorded). Some clones in this sample may be carry-over from other donors' samples.

This clonotype was seen a few times. J is TRBJ2-2 and V is TRBV19, with D unresolved. The CDR3 spans 14 residues. V lost 3 bases and J 1 base, leaving 6 bases between the germline ends. Germline CDR1 LNHDA, CDR2 SQIVND (reference sequence). CDR3 nucleotides: TGTGCCAGTAGTATCGTAGGGAACACCGGGGAGCTGTTTTTT. As protein: CASSIVGNTGELFF.

V gene TRBV28 combines with J gene TRBJ1-2; D is ambiguous. The V gene's germline CDR1 is MDHEN and CDR2 SYDVKM. The CDR3 runs to 13 residues. Trimming removed 11 bases at V and 8 bases at J, with 21 bases between. CDR3 protein: CAAVGSGPGGYTF. CDR3 DNA: TGTGCCGCCGTGGGCTCCGGCCCAGGCGGCTACACCTTC.

This clonotype was seen repeatedly, ten times or more. The chain links TRBV10-2 to TRBJ1-1, with D maybe TRBD1 (5 bases). The CDR3 contains 13 residues. Germline V CDR1 and CDR2: WSHSY, SAAADI. The germline V and J ends were trimmed by 10 bases and 1 base, with 13 bases remaining between them. In nucleotides, the CDR3 is TGCGCCATCAGGGAGGGGAAGAACACTGAAGCTTTCTTT. This encodes CAIREGKNTEAFF.

In this sample, this clonotype turned up a few times. The V gene is TRBV5-6, the J gene TRBJ2-1; 10 bases are a match to TRBD2. The CDR3 runs 17 residues. Germline CDR1 is SGHDT and CDR2 is YYEEEE. After removal of 0 bases from V and 4 bases from J, the junction contained 7 bases not matched to a gene. CDR3 region: CASSLVRAGGRYNEQFF. The CDR3 DNA sequence: TGTGCCAGCAGCTTGGTGAGAGCGGGGGGGCGATACAATGAGCAGTTCTTC. Variable domain in full (rest from reference TRBV5-6 and TRBJ2-1): DAGVTQSPTHLIKTRGQQVTLRCSPKSGHDTVSWYQQALGQGPQFIFQYYEEEERQRGNFPDRFSGHQFPNYSSELNVNALLLGDSALYLCASSLVRAGGRYNEQFFGPGTRLTVL.

This clonotype was recorded once. The V call is TRBV2, the J call TRBJ2-3; TRBD2 might be the D (7 bases). Trimming took 4 bases from V and 3 from J, leaving 14 bases between them. This CDR3 spans 15 amino acids. Germline V gives CDR1 SNHLY, CDR2 FYNNEI. The CDR3 loop is CASSGEGGGTDTQYF. CDR3 in DNA: TGTGCCAGCAGTGGTGAGGGGGGGGGAACAGATACGCAGTATTTT.

This chain joins TRBV19 and TRBJ2-7; TRBD2 agrees at 13 bases. The V gene's germline CDR1 is LNHDA and CDR2 SQIVND (reference sequence). This CDR3 contains 19 residues. V lost 5 bases and J lost 3; bases outside the gene matches: 16. The CDR3 DNA sequence: TGTGCCAGTAGTCCCGTCCCCGGGACTAGCGGGACGAGCGGCTACGAGCAGTACTTC. It encodes CASSPVPGTSGTSGYEQYF.

This chain links TRBV29-1 with TRBJ2-2, with 13 nucleotides matching TRBD2. Germline V gene sequence: CDR1 SQVTM, CDR2 ANQGSEA. The CDR3 totals 18 residues. V lost 4 bases and J lost 6; bases outside the gene matches: 14. The CDR3 DNA is TGCAGCGTTGGTCAGATACCGGGACTAGCGGGAATGCCCGGGGAGCTGTTTTTT. Protein: CSVGQIPGLAGMPGELFF.

The chain has TRBV6-8 and TRBJ1-6; D ambiguous. Germline loops: CDR1 MNHGY, CDR2 SAAAGT. Between the trimmed V and J ends, which lost 2 bases and 6 bases, there was a span of 2 bases. CDR3 length: 12 residues. DNA for the CDR3: TGTGCCAGCAGTTACGCTAATTCACCCCTCCACTTT. Encoded protein: CASSYANSPLHF.

This clonotype was picked up a small number of times. The V gene is TRBV11-2, the J gene TRBJ2-1, with 9 bases identical to TRBD1. The CDR3 is made up of 18 amino acids. After removal of 5 bases from V and 2 bases from J, the junction contained 13 bases not matched to a gene. Germline CDR1 reads SGHAT; CDR2 reads FQNNGV. Here the CDR3 reads CASSPAGTGGWPYNEQFF. In DNA, the CDR3 is TGTGCCAGCAGCCCGGCGGGTACAGGGGGCTGGCCCTACAATGAGCAGTTCTTC.

V gene TRBV7-8 combines with J gene TRBJ2-7, with D possibly TRBD1 on 5 matching bases. Trimming removed 0 bases at V and 1 base at J, with 7 bases between. The CDR3 contains 14 residues. Per germline, CDR1 SGHVS and CDR2 FQNEAQ. The DNA for the CDR3 is TGTGCCAGCAGCTTAGCGGACACTTCCTACGAGCAGTACTTC. This codes for CASSLADTSYEQYF. Complete variable domain (other parts from reference TRBV7-8 and TRBJ2-7): GAGVSQSPRYKVAKRGQDVALRCDPISGHVSLFWYQQALGQGPEFLTYFQNEAQLDKSGLPSDRFFAERPEGSVSTLKIQRTQQEDSAVYLCASSLADTSYEQYFGPGTRLTVT.

The chain combines TRBV7-9 with TRBJ1-6; D call uncertain. Per germline, CDR1 SEHNR and CDR2 FQNEAQ (reference sequence). The CDR3 is 16 residues long. The CDR3 coding sequence is TGTTCAAGCAGCTTCGGCGGACGGGTTATTAATTCACCCCTCCACTTT. Protein product: CSSSFGGRVINSPLHF.

V and J are TRBV11-1 and TRBJ2-5; possibly TRBD2 for D (6 bases). There are 14 residues in the CDR3. V was pared by 5 bases and J by 1 base, with 11 bases between. Germline V gives CDR1 SGHAT, CDR2 FQDESV (reference sequence). The CDR3 region has the DNA TGTGCCAGCAGCCCGCGGGACTTCCAAGAGACCCAGTACTTC. Protein product: CASSPRDFQETQYF.

This clonotype has just one count. The germline gene is not matched at one end of the junction; a read error may be the cause. The V gene is TRBV28, the J gene TRBJ2-5, with D perhaps assigned TRBD1 or TRBD2 (5 bases each). Germline loops: CDR1 MDHEN, CDR2 SYDVKM. The CDR3 totals 12 residues. The CDR3 DNA follows: TGTGCCAGCAGTTTATCTACCGGGACCTGTCACTTC. It is translated as CASSLSTGTCHF.

The genes are TRBV27 and TRBJ2-1; D perhaps matches TRBD1 (6 bases). The CDR3 totals 16 residues. V lost 6 bases, J lost 2 bases, and 17 bases lay in between. The germline V gene has CDR1 MNHEY and CDR2 SMNVEV (reference sequence). CDR3 loop: CASRPAYREPYNEQFF. The CDR3 bases are TGTGCCAGCAGACCAGCTTACAGGGAGCCCTACAATGAGCAGTTCTTC.

About this clonotype itself: This may come from a read error, since a much larger clone is one base off. This chain uses TRBV7-8 with TRBJ2-3, with D possibly being TRBD2 (5 bases). Germline V gives CDR1 SGHVS, CDR2 FQNEAQ. The CDR3 extends over 16 amino acids. CDR3: CASSLWTLTDTDTQSF. The DNA for the CDR3 is TGTGCCAGCAGCCTTTGGACTCTTACAGACACAGATACGCAGTCTTTT.

The table lists this clonotype with a few counts. The V gene is TRBV28, the J gene TRBJ1-2; TRBD1 agrees at 7 bases. The V and J ends lost 0 bases and 5 bases, in that order; junction bases with no gene match: 6. CDR3 length: 15 amino acids. Germline V CDR1 and CDR2: MDHEN, SYDVKM. The DNA for the CDR3 is TGTGCCAGCAGTTTATGGGACAGGCCGATTTATGGCTACACCTTC. Translation: CASSLWDRPIYGYTF.

There are a few counts of this clonotype. This sequence joins TRBV5-1 and TRBJ1-1; 8 bases align to TRBD1. Germline trimming cut 10 bases from V and 4 bases from J; bases unmatched to any gene: 12. The CDR3 is 14 amino acids. CDR1 is SGHRS and CDR2 is YFSETQ in the germline V gene. CDR3 sequence: CASQAVRGPTEAFF. CDR3 nucleotide sequence: TGCGCCTCCCAAGCCGTCAGGGGGCCCACTGAAGCTTTCTTT.

The chain couples TRBV28 to TRBJ2-5, with 8 bases lining up with TRBD1. V shed 6 bases, J shed 1 base, and the junction held 13 bases outside the gene matches. The CDR3 contains 17 residues. Germline V gene sequence: CDR1 MDHEN, CDR2 SYDVKM. For the CDR3, the DNA is TGTGCCAGCAGCTTAGGCCCCCGGGACAGGCCCCAAGAGACCCAGTACTTC. Encoded protein: CASSLGPRDRPQETQYF.

Comments on this clonotype: The junction departs from the called germline gene at one end, perhaps through a read error. The V gene is TRBV7-8, the J gene TRBJ1-1; 11 bases map to TRBD1. The germline CDR1 and CDR2 sequences are SGHVS and FQNEAQ. This CDR3 contains 16 residues. CDR3 residues: CAGSLGTGGINTEAFF. The CDR3 coding sequence is TGTGCCGGCAGCTTAGGGACAGGGGGAATAAACACTGAAGCTTTCTTT.

This rearrangement joins TRBV7-8 to TRBJ1-1, with a tentative D call TRBD1 (6 bases). Germline CDR1 is SGHVS and CDR2 is FQNEAQ. Trimming stripped 5 bases from V and 5 bases from J, with 18 bases between. The CDR3 contains 15 residues. CDR3 sequence reads: CASSLGTRGETEAFF. In nucleotides, the CDR3 is TGTGCCAGCAGCCTTGGGACCAGGGGAGAGACTGAAGCTTTCTTT.